A selection of T cell receptor beta chains follows, all from one sample in a study of T-cell reconstitution after alpha-beta-depleted transplantation in children. Via MiXCR, TCRdb re-called the PCR reads, giving one row per CDR3 protein. The table records hundreds of thousands of distinct CDR3 sequences, around 15% of them present only once. The specimen was PBMCs, mostly from graft donor cells, collected 360 days after TCRalphabeta/CD19-depleted stem cell transplant. These receptors were taken from a male patient under 10 years old who had a stem cell transplant for acute lymphoblastic leukemia, so the T cells may come from the graft donor. Both conserved end residues are part of each CDR3. D genes are given only for firm matches. A clone size is listed for some rows: how often the clone was seen (once, few, many), or a class if it is expanded.

TRBD1,TRBJ2-1,NA,TRBV7-8,CASSLRGPNNEEFF,TGTGCCAGCAGCTTAAGGGGGCCCAACAATGAGGAGTTCTTC
NA,TRBJ2-1,NA,TRBV28,CASSLWSGTGLGF,TGTGCCAGCAGTTTATGGTCAGGGACAGGACTAGGCTTC
TRBD1,TRBJ1-2,NA,TRBV27,CASKGTGFGYTF,TGTGCCAGCAAGGGGACAGGGTTTGGCTACACCTTC
TRBD2,TRBJ2-2,NA,TRBV10-1,CASSEFQASGITGELFF,TGCGCCAGCAGTGAATTTCAGGCTAGCGGGATCACCGGGGAGCTGTTTTTT
TRBD2,TRBJ2-1,NA,TRBV10-3,CAISESLDWTSGENNEQFF,TGTGCCATCAGTGAGTCCCTCGATTGGACTAGCGGGGAGAACAATGAGCAGTTCTTC
TRBD2,TRBJ2-2,few,TRBV7-9,CASSLSGLASTGELFF,TGTGCCAGCAGCTTATCGGGACTAGCCTCGACCGGGGAGCTGTTTTTT
NA,TRBJ2-7,NA,TRBV6-8,CASRRGPEQYF,TGTGCCAGCAGACGTGGGCCCGAGCAGTACTTC
NA,TRBJ2-7,many,TRBV7-9,CASSPKREWAYEQYF,TGTGCCAGCAGCCCTAAACGGGAGTGGGCTTACGAGCAGTACTTC
NA,TRBJ1-1,few,TRBV4-3,CASSQEWGFGAFF,TGCGCCAGCAGCCAAGAATGGGGGTTTGGTGCTTTCTTT
NA,TRBJ2-1,NA,TRBV20-1,CSAKNPPYNEQFF,TGCAGTGCTAAAAACCCGCCCTACAATGAGCAGTTCTTC
NA,TRBJ2-7,many,TRBV2,CASSERPRAGVYEQYF,TGTGCCAGCAGTGAAAGACCCAGGGCTGGGGTCTACGAGCAGTACTTC
NA,TRBJ1-2,few,TRBV11-1,CASSSRSVGGRKDYGYTF,TGTGCCAGCAGCTCCCGGTCCGTCGGGGGGCGCAAAGACTATGGCTACACCTTC
NA,TRBJ2-7,many,TRBV7-2,CASSLAVQGYYEQYF,TGTGCCAGCAGCTTAGCGGTGCAGGGCTACTACGAGCAGTACTTC